This T cell receptor (beta chain) is from a study of shared clonotypes between healthy human individuals. Study in general: Serving as donors were a couple of women and three men, whose ages spanned 18 to 49.

This clone was picked up one time. The antigen remains undetermined. The germline V gene encodes CDR1 SGHDT and CDR2 YYEEEE. The V end lost 7 bases, the J end lost 8 bases, and 11 bases lay between the germline ends. The CDR3 totals 11 residues. CD8 cells regarded as naive lacked CD45RO, were positively chosen for CCR7, and omitted terminally differentiated effector memory CD45RA+ cells. Adult donors, all healthy and HIV-negative, had no recent acute infections or vaccinations. General study findings and limits: Lower generation probabilities were found for non-shared clonotypes than for those shared by all four donors. The sharing of 5% to 6.5% of naive CD4 clonotypes was seen across a few donors.

Profiling relied on immunoSEQ multiplex PCR, and the TCRdb table lists in-frame clones only, not all of them. The table shows some 580,000 clones, with roughly 98% occurring only once. The clonotype was recovered from a man aged 25 to 40 in good health. Sequencing was performed on naive CD8+ T cells sorted from blood. The chain has TRBV5-6 and TRBJ2-3; D is undetermined. Here the CDR3 reads CASDLGGTQYF. The CDR3 region has the DNA TGTGCCAGCGACTTGGGCGGTACGCAGTATTTT.